These 8 T cell receptor beta chains originate from one sample sequenced in a study of persistence of HIV-infected CD4 T cells (dated by TCRdb to about 2020). The immunoSEQ hsTCRB assay version 4 in survey mode was used to sequence TCRbeta repertoires from genomic DNA. This immuneACCESS table, as held by TCRdb, lists in-frame sequences with V and J called but not all clones. Of the missing ones, under half trace to an unresolved V gene in checked studies; the others have no known cause. Present in this sample are under 20,000 clones, 50% to 70% of which were seen just once. 1.5% to 2% of the sample is held by the ten biggest clonotypes. What the treatment or condition label conveys for this sample: suppressive antiretroviral therapy. Cells were stimulated with a pool of overlapping HIV-1 Gag 15-mer peptides at 1 ug per peptide per mL. CD4+ T cells that responded were sorted based on upregulation of both CD40 ligand and CD69.

Their antigens are not known. The specimen was CD4+ T cells sorted from PBMCs after approximately 19-hour stimulation, collected from a patient who received antiretroviral therapy. The cell subset or site label here, explained by the study, means: CD40L+CD69+ CD4 T cells responding to HIV-1 Gag peptides. All receptors come from an adult woman with HIV who was CMV-seropositive.

CDR3 coding DNA: TGTGCCAGCAGCATAAGTCGAGGGTCCGGCTACACCTTC. Its translation is CASSISRGSGYTF. The genes are TRBV21-1 and TRBJ1-2. TRBV21-1 is termed a pseudogene. This CDR3 region has 13 residues.

The rearrangement joins TRBV29-1 to TRBJ2-5; 9 nucleotides align to TRBD1. The CDR3 contains 12 residues. Trimming cost V 7 bases and J 5 bases; bases outside gene matches: 5. Germline CDR1 and CDR2: SQVTM and ANQGSEA. CDR3 loop: CSAGTGTETQYF. As DNA, the CDR3 is TGCAGCGCCGGGACAGGGACGGAGACCCAGTACTTC.

Judged by abundance, this clone is medium-sized. The V and J genes are TRBV5-1 and TRBJ1-1; 8 bases match TRBD1. Looked up from germline, CDR1 is SGHRS and CDR2 is YFSETQ. V lost 0 bases and J lost 3; bases outside the gene matches: 4. The CDR3 has 15 residues. DNA for the CDR3: TGCGCCAGCAGCTTGGACAGGGGGTTCGACACTGAAGCTTTCTTT. It specifies CASSLDRGFDTEAFF.

This clone was observed a handful of times. The gene calls are TRBV12-3 or TRBV12-4 and TRBJ1-6, with TRBD1 as a possible D gene (5 bases). V lost 6 bases and J lost 5, with 5 bases in between. The CDR3 loop spans 12 amino acids. CDR3 DNA sequence: TGTGCCAGCAGACAGGATAATTCACCCCTCCACTTT. Its translation is CASRQDNSPLHF.

The chain joins TRBV10-3 to TRBJ2-4, with D possibly being TRBD1 (6 bases). Germline CDR1 is ENHRY and CDR2 is SYGVKD. The V end lost 0 bases, the J end lost 1 base, and 10 bases lay between the germline ends. The CDR3 consists of 16 residues. CDR3 residues: CAISESHREAKNIQYF. The CDR3, as DNA: TGTGCCATCAGTGAGTCCCACAGGGAGGCCAAAAACATTCAGTACTTC.

The rearrangement links TRBV29-1 to TRBJ2-5; perhaps TRBD1 as D (5 bases). The CDR3 covers 11 residues. V lost 7 bases, J lost 4 bases, and 10 bases lay in between. Germline CDR1 and CDR2: SQVTM and ANQGSEA. The CDR3 DNA reads as TGCAGCGGGACCACAGGAGAGACCCAGTACTTC. This sequence encodes CSGTTGETQYF.

This sequence joins TRBV2 and TRBJ2-4; 15 bases map to TRBD2. Germline V gene lookup returns CDR1 SNHLY and CDR2 FYNNEI. With V trimmed by 8 bases and J by 10 bases, 6 bases remained unmatched. The CDR3 runs to 14 residues. CDR3 residues: CASHRTSGGVIQYF. The CDR3 DNA reads TGTGCCAGCCACCGGACTAGCGGGGGGGTAATTCAGTACTTC.

This clone showed up just a few times. V and J are TRBV5-4 and TRBJ2-2; the match to TRBD2 covers 7 bases. CDR1 SGHNT and CDR2 YYREEE come from the germline V gene (reference sequence). J lost 0 bases, V lost 3 bases, and 5 bases had no gene match. The CDR3 is made up of 16 amino acids. The DNA of the CDR3 is TGTGCCAGCAGCTCCCCCGGGGGGACGAACACCGGGGAGCTGTTTTTT. It encodes CASSSPGGTNTGELFF.